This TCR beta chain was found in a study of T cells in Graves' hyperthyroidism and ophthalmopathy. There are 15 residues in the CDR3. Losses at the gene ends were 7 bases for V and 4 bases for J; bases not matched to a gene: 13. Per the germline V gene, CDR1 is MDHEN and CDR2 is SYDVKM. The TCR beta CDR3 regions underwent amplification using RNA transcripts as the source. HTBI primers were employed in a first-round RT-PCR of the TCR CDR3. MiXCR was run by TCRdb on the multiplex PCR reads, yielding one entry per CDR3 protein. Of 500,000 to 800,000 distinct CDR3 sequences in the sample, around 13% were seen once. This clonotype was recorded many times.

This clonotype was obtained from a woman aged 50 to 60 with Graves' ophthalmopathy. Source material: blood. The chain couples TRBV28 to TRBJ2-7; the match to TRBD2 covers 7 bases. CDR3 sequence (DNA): TGTGCCAGCACCCTACACTGGGAGGGGCCTTACGAGCAGTACTTC. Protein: CASTLHWEGPYEQYF.